The clone carrying this T cell receptor (delta chain) was observed a handful of times. Its cognate antigen is unknown. Germline V lookup: CDR1 TSWWSYY, CDR2 QGS. V gave up 7 bases and J gave up 3 bases; unmatched junction bases: 4. The CDR3 totals 13 residues. This record comes from a study of Vδ1+ human thymocytes. After alphabeta T cell depletion, CD3+ Vdelta1+ Vdelta2- thymocytes were sorted. Sorted Vdelta1+ thymocytes were roughly 96% to 99.6% pure. The template was reverse-transcribed extracted RNA. The CDR3 regions were amplified by multiplex PCR from V-gene primers to a constant-region primer. TCRdb made new clone calls on the multiplex PCR reads using CATT. The data contain about 75,000 delta-chain clones, approximately 37% of them singletons. Findings and caveats of the study: Thymic delta-chain repertoires held around 20% Vdelta2 sequences and few Vdelta3, despite high sort purity. Thymic TRG and TRD repertoires appeared highly polyclonal. Unexpected Vdelta2 sequences could cause misinterpretation of bulk repertoire data.

The sample comprised Vdelta1+ gamma-delta thymocytes from the thymus. Subset in this sample: FACS-sorted CD3+ TCRalphabeta- TCRVdelta1+ TCRVdelta2- thymocytes. This TCR was sampled from a boy less than two years old who had congenital heart surgery. This sequence joins TRDV1 and TRDJ1; 8 bases line up with TRDD3. The CDR3 region is CALVGYGPDKLIF. The CDR3, as DNA: TGTGCTCTTGTGGGATACGGGCCCGATAAACTCATCTTT.